One and the same sample provided the 25 T cell receptor beta chains below, sequenced in a study of Graves' ophthalmopathy and Graves' hyperthyroidism. Scientists amplified the TCR beta CDR3 regions from RNA transcripts. An initial RT-PCR round employing HTBI primers preceded a second-round multiplex PCR. TCRdb passed the multiplex PCR reads through MiXCR, listing each CDR3 protein once. The data hold 1 million to 1.3 million distinct CDR3 sequences, with less than 45% observed a single time. Sequences were obtained from peripheral blood or thyroid tissue (not recorded which). These receptors were obtained from an adult man with Graves' hyperthyroidism.

This clonotype was picked up a small number of times. Being one base from a much bigger clone, this may be a read error. The chain couples TRBV20-1 to TRBJ2-5; 7 bases line up with TRBD2. Germline V gene lookup returns CDR1 DFQATT and CDR2 SNEGSKA (reference sequence). The CDR3 consists of 16 residues. J gave up 0 bases and V 5 bases, and 12 bases lay outside the gene matches. DNA for the CDR3: TGCAGTGCTTTCGGCTCGACTAGCAAGCACCAAGAGACCCAGTACTTC. This codes for CSAFGSTSKHQETQYF.

The chain employs TRBV5-1 and TRBJ1-1; D perhaps matches TRBD1 (5 bases). The CDR3 has 15 amino acids. The germline V gene encodes CDR1 SGHRS and CDR2 YFSETQ. V lost 0 bases to trimming and J lost 5 bases, with 14 bases between them. Here the CDR3 reads CASSLEGQGSTEAFF. The CDR3 DNA sequence: TGCGCCAGCAGCTTGGAGGGGCAGGGATCGACTGAAGCTTTCTTT.

This clonotype was observed many times. V is TRBV29-1 and J is TRBJ1-2; no clear D gene. Germline values: CDR1 SQVTM, CDR2 ANQGSEA. The CDR3 sequence is 12 residues long. The germline V and J ends were trimmed by 3 bases and 4 bases, with 9 bases remaining between them. CDR3 protein: CSVDSGFYGYTF. CDR3 coding DNA: TGCAGCGTTGATTCCGGCTTCTATGGCTACACCTTC.

This clonotype was recorded a few times. This sequence joins TRBV6-6 and TRBJ2-7, with D unresolved. The germline V gene has CDR1 MNHNY and CDR2 SVGAGI (reference sequence). The CDR3 loop spans 13 amino acids. Trimming removed 7 bases at V and 4 bases at J, with 14 bases between. CDR3 sequence reads: CASTFDTTYEQYF. The DNA of the CDR3 is TGTGCCAGCACTTTTGACACCACTTACGAGCAGTACTTC.

This clonotype occurred once. This chain connects TRBV29-1 to TRBJ1-1; TRBD1 agrees at 9 bases. Germline V CDR1 and CDR2: SQVTM, ANQGSEA. V trimming: 4 bases; J trimming: 4 bases; junction bases outside the gene matches: 13. This CDR3 comprises 16 residues. This CDR3 is CSVVSGTGRSGTEAFF. The CDR3 nucleotides read TGCAGCGTTGTTAGCGGGACAGGGAGAAGTGGCACTGAAGCTTTCTTT.

This clonotype was found many times. V is TRBV7-2 and J is TRBJ2-6, with D tentatively TRBD2 (6 bases). This CDR3 has 14 amino acids. Germline CDR1 SGHTA, CDR2 FQGNSA. V was clipped by 8 bases and J by 3 bases, with 11 bases between them. CDR3 in DNA: TGTGCCAGCCTCACCGGGAGTGGGGCCAACGTCCTGACTTTC. Translating it yields CASLTGSGANVLTF.

In this sample, this clonotype turned up many times. The rearrangement uses TRBV6-4 and TRBJ2-2; D unresolved. Germline CDR1 MRHNA, CDR2 SNTAGT. Trimming removed 3 bases at V and 7 bases at J, with 9 bases between. CDR3 length: 13 residues. The CDR3 spells CASSENPSGELFF. CDR3 nucleotide sequence: TGTGCCAGCAGTGAAAATCCCAGCGGGGAGCTGTTTTTT.

In its sample, this clonotype was seen a few times. The V call is TRBV5-8, the J call TRBJ2-5; D might be TRBD1 or TRBD2, each matching 5 bases. Trimming shortened V by 3 bases and J by 4 bases, and 22 bases separated the two germline ends. Germline-derived CDR1 and CDR2 are SGHTS and YDEGEE. The CDR3 has 17 amino acids. Here the CDR3 reads CASSSGAAGAFGETQYF. In DNA, the CDR3 is TGTGCCAGCAGCTCCGGGGCGGCCGGGGCGTTTGGAGAGACCCAGTACTTC. The full variable domain, with the rest looked up from reference TRBV5-8 and TRBJ2-5, is EAGVTQSPTHLIKTRGQQATLRCSPISGHTSVYWYQQALGLGLQFLLWYDEGEERNRGNFPPRFSGRQFPNYSSELNVNALELEDSALYLCASSSGAAGAFGETQYFGPGTRLLVL.

This chain connects TRBV19 to TRBJ2-7; 8 nucleotides align to TRBD1. Trimming removed 6 bases from V and 0 bases from J; junction bases left unmatched: 7. Germline V lookup: CDR1 LNHDA, CDR2 SQIVND (reference sequence). The CDR3 loop spans 15 amino acids. CDR3 nucleotide sequence: TGTGCCAGTAGCGAGGACAGGGCGAGCTCCTACGAGCAGTACTTC. It codes for CASSEDRASSYEQYF.

In regard to this clonotype: The CDR3 does not end in the conserved phenylalanine or tryptophan, so this is likely a read error. It is unclear where the CDR3 begins or ends on the DNA, so no DNA is shown, and the CDR3 is as TCRdb lists it. The chain carries TRBV7-9 and TRBJ2-5; the D segment call TRBD2 is taken from the table without a DNA check. The CDR3 is 11 amino acids long, termini counted. Germline V gives CDR1 SEHNR, CDR2 FQNEAQ (reference sequence). The CDR3 loop is CASSLHAGQSY.

As regards this clonotype: A read error is possible here, since a much larger clone lies one base away. This rearrangement joins TRBV7-2 to TRBJ2-2; 7 bases are a match to TRBD1. From germline, CDR1 is SGHTA and CDR2 FQGNSA. The CDR3 is 15 residues long. V lost 4 bases, J lost 4 bases, and 6 bases stayed unmatched. In DNA, the CDR3 is TGTGCCAGCAGCTATATGACAGGGAGCACCGGGGAGCTGTTTTTT. This translates into CASSYMTGSTGELFF.

J is TRBJ2-7 and V is TRBV5-1, with D possibly matching TRBD2 (5 bases). Looked up from germline, CDR1 is SGHRS and CDR2 is YFSETQ. V was clipped by 3 bases and J by 5 bases, with 15 bases between them. The CDR3 runs 14 residues. The CDR3 DNA reads TGCGCCAGCAGCTCTGAGATGGGGAGTGACGAGCAGTACTTC. It yields the protein CASSSEMGSDEQYF.

The chain couples TRBV7-2 to TRBJ2-7, with a tentative D call TRBD1 (6 bases). The CDR3 contains 16 residues. V dropped 1 base and J dropped 2 bases, with 15 bases sitting between them. The germline V gene encodes CDR1 SGHTA and CDR2 FQGNSA. The CDR3 DNA reads TGTGCCAGCAGCTTAGTCTTGGGCGCAGGGGCCTACGAGCAGTACTTC. This gives the protein CASSLVLGAGAYEQYF.

This clonotype was seen ten or more times. V is TRBV9 and J is TRBJ1-4, with no clear D. Germline V gene lookup returns CDR1 SGDLS and CDR2 YYNGEE. Trimming cost V 3 bases and J 0 bases, with 9 bases left between them. The CDR3 runs to 15 residues. The CDR3 spells CASSATATTNEKLFF. CDR3 DNA sequence: TGTGCCAGCAGCGCAACAGCGACAACTAATGAAAAACTGTTTTTT.

This clonotype was found a few times. The rearrangement joins TRBV10-3 to TRBJ2-5; no clear D. V was cut by 8 bases and J by 5 bases, with 9 bases left in between. CDR3 length equals 11 residues. Germline V lookup: CDR1 ENHRY, CDR2 SYGVKD. CDR3 loop: CAILDGETQYF. CDR3 sequence (DNA): TGTGCCATCCTTGATGGGGAGACCCAGTACTTC.

This chain uses TRBV10-3 with TRBJ1-2, with D perhaps TRBD1 (6 bases). Trimming shortened V by 2 bases and J by 2 bases, and 12 bases separated the two germline ends. CDR1 is ENHRY, CDR2 SYGVKD, per germline. The CDR3 contains 15 residues. In nucleotides, the CDR3 is TGTGCCATCAGTGAGCCACAGGGCAACAACTATGGCTACACCTTC. This sequence encodes CAISEPQGNNYGYTF.

The rearrangement uses TRBV29-1 and TRBJ1-5, with a weak D call TRBD1 (5 bases). The V gene's germline CDR1 is SQVTM and CDR2 ANQGSEA. Trimming took 0 bases from V and 5 from J, leaving 8 bases between them. This CDR3 spans 13 amino acids. CDR3 in amino acids: CSVEEGADQPQHF. CDR3 DNA: TGCAGCGTTGAAGAAGGGGCGGATCAGCCCCAGCATTTT. Based on the CDR3 plus reference TRBV29-1 and TRBJ1-5, the full variable domain is SAVISQKPSRDICQRGTSLTIQCQVDSQVTMMFWYRQQPGQSLTLIATANQGSEATYESGFVIDKFPISRPNLTFSTLTVSNMSPEDSSIYLCSVEEGADQPQHFGDGTRLSIL.

With regard to this clonotype: Here the CDR3 omits its conserved ending phenylalanine or tryptophan, so a read error is the likely source. The chain combines TRBV7-9 with TRBJ1-1; D not certain. The CDR3 runs to 17 residues. Germline CDR1 is SEHNR and CDR2 is FQNEAQ (reference sequence). The CDR3, as DNA: TGTGCCGGCAGCTTACTCGAGATTTGGCGGTTGAACACTGAAGCTTTCCTT. Its translation is CAGSLLEIWRLNTEAFL.

This clonotype was seen a few times. This sequence joins TRBV2 and TRBJ1-1, with 7 nucleotides matching TRBD1. The CDR3 contains 15 residues. With V trimmed by 8 bases and J by 6 bases, 15 bases remained unmatched. Per germline, CDR1 SNHLY and CDR2 FYNNEI. The CDR3: CASVQYLTGVPEAFF. The CDR3 bases are TGTGCCAGCGTACAATACCTAACAGGGGTACCTGAAGCTTTCTTT.

This clonotype appeared many times. The chain carries TRBV19 and TRBJ1-2; tentative D call: TRBD1 (6 bases). Trimming removed 11 bases from V and 4 bases from J, with 17 bases in between. Germline CDR1 LNHDA, CDR2 SQIVND (reference sequence). The CDR3 has 13 amino acids. CDR3 protein: CASKGEGLYGYTF. CDR3 bases: TGTGCCTCCAAGGGGGAAGGACTCTATGGCTACACCTTC.

The chain is built from TRBV2 and TRBJ2-5; D is undetermined. The CDR3 contains 15 residues. V was cut by 4 bases and J by 5 bases, with 17 bases left in between. Germline V gene sequence: CDR1 SNHLY, CDR2 FYNNEI. The CDR3 DNA reads TGTGCCAGCAGTGGTCCGCTAGGTCTAAGCGAGACCCAGTACTTC. It codes for CASSGPLGLSETQYF. Full variable domain (missing parts from reference TRBV2 and TRBJ2-5): EPEVTQTPSHQVTQMGQEVILRCVPISNHLYFYWYRQILGQKVEFLVSFYNNEISEKSEIFDDQFSVERPDGSNFTLKIRSTKLEDSAMYFCASSGPLGLSETQYFGPGTRLLVL.

This clonotype was recorded many times. The chain recombines TRBV29-1 with TRBJ2-7, with 10 positions matching TRBD2. This CDR3 has 17 amino acids. Losses at the gene ends were 1 base for V and 1 base for J; bases not matched to a gene: 10. CDR1 is SQVTM and CDR2 is ANQGSEA in the germline V gene. As DNA, the CDR3 is TGCAGCGTTGAAGGGACTAGCGGCGGAGGAGGGTCCTACGAGCAGTACTTC. Residues: CSVEGTSGGGGSYEQYF.

The chain links TRBV12-3 or TRBV12-4 to TRBJ1-1; D remains ambiguous. V gave up 3 bases and J gave up 0 bases, with 14 bases separating them. The CDR3 is 16 amino acids. CDR3 sequence reads: CASSFLSTGMNTEAFF. The CDR3 DNA reads as TGTGCCAGCAGTTTCCTCTCTACGGGTATGAACACTGAAGCTTTCTTT.

Many counts were recorded for this clonotype. The CDR3 loop reads CASSQRGLAGTYEQYF. The CDR3, as DNA: TGTGCCAGCAGCCAAAGGGGACTAGCGGGGACCTACGAGCAGTACTTC. The chain carries TRBV14 and TRBJ2-7; 13 bases align to TRBD2. V lost 2 bases, J lost 2 bases, and 3 bases stayed unmatched. The germline V gene encodes CDR1 SGHDN and CDR2 FVKESK. The CDR3 has 16 amino acids.

The CDR3 region has the DNA TGTGCCAGCAGCTTAGTCCAGGACAGGGCGAACACCGGGGAGCTGTTTTTT. Translating it yields CASSLVQDRANTGELFF. The V call is TRBV7-2, the J call TRBJ2-2, with 8 bases aligning to TRBD1. The CDR3 is made up of 17 amino acids. The germline V gene encodes CDR1 SGHTA and CDR2 FQGNSA. The V and J ends lost 1 base and 0 bases, in that order; junction bases with no gene match: 4.